This T cell receptor beta chain was captured in a study of beta chain features in type 1 diabetes. Regarding the study as a whole: It was possible that PCR favored shorter templates, equally so in patients and controls.

This clone has only a few counts. Its cognate antigen is unknown. Mismatch with germline at one junction end may stem from a read error. Germline V gene data show CDR1 as LGHNA and CDR2 as YSLEER. The CDR3 is 17 amino acids. Expressed TCRB transcripts were sequenced after all isolated RNA was converted to cDNA. Generated by immunoSEQ multiplex PCR, the TCRdb table keeps only in-frame clones and is missing some. The table has around 400,000 clones, about 16% seen once. Material: naive CD4+ T cells from blood. The clonotype originates from a woman between 18 and 29 years old in good health. The chain links TRBV4-3 to TRBJ2-7; weak D call: TRBD1 (6 bases). The CDR3 DNA is TGCGCCAGCAGCCAAGCCCCAGAGGGACACGGGCTGGCGATTGTGAACTTC. It encodes CASSQAPEGHGLAIVNF.